The 5 T cell receptor beta chains below all came from one sample that was sequenced in a study of cytomegalovirus exposure and HLA in healthy donors. In the PCR, 60 Vbeta and 13 Jbeta primers were used. Only in-frame clones appear in the TCRdb table, and some are missing; sequencing was by immunoSEQ multiplex PCR. Of 90,000 to 110,000 clones detected, nearly 85% appear once; the ten largest clones hold under 6.5%. Sample: PBMCs. These receptors originate from a man aged 18 to 29 in good health and CMV-seronegative.

V is TRBV18 and J is TRBJ2-1; 11 nucleotides line up with TRBD2. J gave up 5 bases and V 4 bases, and 7 bases lay outside the gene matches. Germline V gives CDR1 KGHSH, CDR2 LQKENI. The CDR3 runs to 16 residues. The CDR3 region is CASSLLPTSGDNEQFF. The CDR3 DNA follows: TGTGCCAGCTCACTACTTCCGACTAGCGGGGACAATGAGCAGTTCTTC.

Only a few counts were recorded for this clone. The chain links TRBV6-5 to TRBJ1-1; 7 bases line up with TRBD1. Germline trimming cut 4 bases from V and 4 bases from J; bases unmatched to any gene: 6. The germline V gene has CDR1 MNHEY and CDR2 SVGAGI. The CDR3 contains 14 residues. CDR3: CASSSTTGTTEAFF. The CDR3 region has the DNA TGTGCCAGCAGTTCGACGACAGGGACCACTGAAGCTTTCTTT.

The chain employs TRBV7-8 and TRBJ2-1, with 12 nucleotides matching TRBD2. Trimming at V came to 6 bases and at J to 2 bases, leaving 2 bases not matched to a gene. Germline V gene data show CDR1 as SGHVS and CDR2 as FQNEAQ. The CDR3 runs 15 residues. The CDR3 here is CASRSSGRAYNEQFF. CDR3 in DNA: TGTGCCAGCAGATCTAGCGGGAGGGCCTACAATGAGCAGTTCTTC.

The table lists this clone with a count of one. The rearrangement joins TRBV27 to TRBJ2-1; D possibly corresponds to TRBD1 (6 bases). CDR3 length: 16 amino acids. With 5 bases removed from V and 3 bases from J, the gap between germline ends came to 17 bases. Looked up from germline, CDR1 is MNHEY and CDR2 is SMNVEV (reference sequence). The CDR3 sequence is CASSIHTGTLYNEQFF. The CDR3 DNA reads TGTGCCAGCAGTATCCATACAGGGACCCTCTACAATGAGCAGTTCTTC.

The rearrangement joins TRBV6-5 to TRBJ2-1; D is unresolved. CDR3 length equals 14 residues. Germline CDR1 is MNHEY and CDR2 is SVGAGI. Deletions cut 6 bases from V and 4 bases from J, with 13 bases between. CDR3: CASSLIGPYNEQFF. The CDR3 DNA reads TGTGCCAGCAGCCTAATCGGTCCTTACAATGAGCAGTTCTTC.